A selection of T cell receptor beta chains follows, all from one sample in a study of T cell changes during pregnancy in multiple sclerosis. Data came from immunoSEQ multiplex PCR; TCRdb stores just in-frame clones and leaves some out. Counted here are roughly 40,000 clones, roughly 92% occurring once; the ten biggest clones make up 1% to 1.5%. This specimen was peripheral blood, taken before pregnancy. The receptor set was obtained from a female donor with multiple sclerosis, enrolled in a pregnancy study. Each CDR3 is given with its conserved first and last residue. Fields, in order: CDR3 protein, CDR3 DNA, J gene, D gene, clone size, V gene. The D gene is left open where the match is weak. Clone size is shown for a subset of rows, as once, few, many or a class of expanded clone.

CDR3 protein: CASRYAGTSDSYEQYF
CDR3 DNA: TGTGCCAGTAGATACGCCGGGACTAGCGACTCCTACGAGCAGTACTTC
J gene: TRBJ2-7
D gene: TRBD2
clone size: NA
V gene: TRBV19

CDR3 protein: CASSIRDTEAFF
CDR3 DNA: TGTGCCAGCAGTATCCGGGACACTGAAGCTTTCTTT
J gene: TRBJ1-1
D gene: NA
clone size: NA
V gene: TRBV6-1

CDR3 protein: CASSADRSYEQYF
CDR3 DNA: TGTGCCAGCAGTGCTGACAGATCCTACGAGCAGTACTTC
J gene: TRBJ2-7
D gene: NA
clone size: NA
V gene: TRBV5-4

CDR3 protein: CASSRDSTKNTQYF
CDR3 DNA: TGTGCCAGCAGCAGGGACAGCACAAAGAATACGCAGTATTTT
J gene: TRBJ2-3
D gene: TRBD1
clone size: NA
V gene: TRBV5-4

CDR3 protein: CSATRDSQFF
CDR3 DNA: TGCAGCGCCACCCGGGACTCGCAGTTCTTC
J gene: TRBJ2-1
D gene: NA
clone size: few
V gene: TRBV29-1

CDR3 protein: CASSLTGQQETQYF
CDR3 DNA: TGTGCCAGCAGCCTAACGGGACAACAAGAGACCCAGTACTTC
J gene: TRBJ2-5
D gene: NA
clone size: NA
V gene: TRBV7-9

CDR3 protein: CASSYLQDLSGNTIYF
CDR3 DNA: TGTGCCAGCAGCTATTTACAGGATCTCTCTGGAAACACCATATATTTT
J gene: TRBJ1-3
D gene: NA
clone size: NA
V gene: TRBV5-6

CDR3 protein: CASSLDSLGEAFF
CDR3 DNA: TGCGCCAGCAGTTTGGACAGTTTAGGTGAAGCTTTCTTT
J gene: TRBJ1-1
D gene: NA
clone size: NA
V gene: TRBV5-1

CDR3 protein: CAISNSATNEKLFF
CDR3 DNA: TGTGCCATCAGCAACAGTGCAACTAATGAAAAACTGTTTTTT
J gene: TRBJ1-4
D gene: NA
clone size: NA
V gene: TRBV10-3

CDR3 protein: CASSFDWNEQFF
CDR3 DNA: TGTGCCAGCAGCTTTGACTGGAATGAGCAGTTCTTC
J gene: TRBJ2-1
D gene: NA
clone size: few
V gene: TRBV7-9

CDR3 protein: CASSLGESGQETQYF
CDR3 DNA: TGTGCCAGCAGCTTGGGGGAGTCGGGGCAAGAGACCCAGTACTTC
J gene: TRBJ2-5
D gene: NA
clone size: NA
V gene: TRBV5-8

CDR3 protein: CASSPQGQGSYEQYF
CDR3 DNA: TGTGCCAGCAGCCCACAAGGACAGGGATCCTACGAGCAGTACTTC
J gene: TRBJ2-7
D gene: TRBD1
clone size: NA
V gene: TRBV14

CDR3 protein: CASSPATSGQFF
CDR3 DNA: TGTGCCAGCAGCCCCGCTACGAGCGGTCAATTCTTC
J gene: TRBJ2-1
D gene: NA
clone size: NA
V gene: TRBV5-6

CDR3 protein: CASSFPPGSGNTIYF
CDR3 DNA: TGTGCCAGCAGTTTCCCACCGGGCTCTGGAAACACCATATATTTT
J gene: TRBJ1-3
D gene: NA
clone size: NA
V gene: TRBV28

CDR3 protein: CASSLRTGISVDTQYF
CDR3 DNA: TGTGCCAGCAGCCTGCGGACAGGGATTTCCGTAGATACGCAGTATTTT
J gene: TRBJ2-3
D gene: TRBD1
clone size: NA
V gene: TRBV13

CDR3 protein: CASSPVGQGYEQYF
CDR3 DNA: TGTGCCAGCAGCCCGGTAGGACAGGGCTACGAGCAGTACTTC
J gene: TRBJ2-7
D gene: TRBD1
clone size: once
V gene: TRBV4-2

CDR3 protein: CASRGTGGTGELFF
CDR3 DNA: TGTGCCAGCAGAGGGACAGGGGGCACCGGGGAGCTGTTTTTT
J gene: TRBJ2-2
D gene: TRBD1
clone size: NA
V gene: TRBV6-1

CDR3 protein: CASSQASGPYEQYF
CDR3 DNA: TGTGCCAGCAGTCAAGCTAGCGGGCCCTACGAGCAGTACTTC
J gene: TRBJ2-7
D gene: TRBD2
clone size: NA
V gene: TRBV28

CDR3 protein: CASSQQQQGTEQFF
CDR3 DNA: TGCGCCAGCAGCCAGCAACAACAGGGTACAGAGCAGTTCTTC
J gene: TRBJ2-1
D gene: NA
clone size: NA
V gene: TRBV4-3

CDR3 protein: CASGLVLGRVGDLFPEAFF
CDR3 DNA: TGTGCTAGTGGTTTGGTTCTCGGCAGGGTAGGGGACTTGTTCCCTGAAGCTTTCTTT
J gene: TRBJ1-1
D gene: NA
clone size: few
V gene: TRBV12-5

CDR3 protein: CASSRQGNTEAFF
CDR3 DNA: TGTGCCAGCAGCAGACAGGGAAACACTGAAGCTTTCTTT
J gene: TRBJ1-1
D gene: TRBD1
clone size: NA
V gene: TRBV13

CDR3 protein: CASNPTSGTNEQFF
CDR3 DNA: TGTGCCAGCAACCCGACTAGCGGGACAAATGAGCAGTTCTTC
J gene: TRBJ2-1
D gene: TRBD2
clone size: NA
V gene: TRBV6-1

CDR3 protein: CASNRPGTGPGELFF
CDR3 DNA: TGTGCCAGCAATCGTCCCGGGACAGGGCCCGGGGAGCTGTTTTTT
J gene: TRBJ2-2
D gene: TRBD1
clone size: NA
V gene: TRBV2

CDR3 protein: CASSLDHGQETQYF
CDR3 DNA: TGTGCCAGCAGCTTAGATCACGGGCAAGAGACCCAGTACTTC
J gene: TRBJ2-5
D gene: NA
clone size: once
V gene: TRBV11-2

CDR3 protein: CASSLVGASYNEQFF
CDR3 DNA: TGTGCCAGCAGTTTGGTGGGAGCCTCCTACAATGAGCAGTTCTTC
J gene: TRBJ2-1
D gene: NA
clone size: NA
V gene: TRBV28

CDR3 protein: CASSDRQDTEAFF
CDR3 DNA: TGCGCCAGCAGTGACAGACAGGACACTGAAGCTTTCTTT
J gene: TRBJ1-1
D gene: NA
clone size: NA
V gene: TRBV10-2

CDR3 protein: CASTEPGSGNTIYF
CDR3 DNA: TGTGCCAGCACGGAACCGGGCTCTGGAAACACCATATATTTT
J gene: TRBJ1-3
D gene: NA
clone size: NA
V gene: TRBV11-1

CDR3 protein: CASSGSKVAYEQYF
CDR3 DNA: TGTGCCAGTTCCGGGTCCAAAGTGGCCTACGAGCAGTACTTC
J gene: TRBJ2-7
D gene: NA
clone size: NA
V gene: TRBV2

CDR3 protein: CASGNNIPGQGAGYSNQPQHF
CDR3 DNA: TGTGCCAGTGGAAATAATATACCGGGACAGGGGGCAGGTTATAGCAATCAGCCCCAGCATTTT
J gene: TRBJ1-5
D gene: TRBD1
clone size: NA
V gene: TRBV19

CDR3 protein: CAWSVQGAGTGELFF
CDR3 DNA: TGTGCCTGGAGTGTTCAGGGGGCGGGCACCGGGGAGCTGTTTTTT
J gene: TRBJ2-2
D gene: TRBD1
clone size: once
V gene: TRBV30

CDR3 protein: CASSITLAYEQFF
CDR3 DNA: TGCGCCAGCAGCATCACACTAGCTTATGAGCAGTTCTTC
J gene: TRBJ2-1
D gene: NA
clone size: NA
V gene: TRBV5-1

CDR3 protein: CASSHPDRRPYEQYF
CDR3 DNA: TGTGCCAGCAGCCACCCGGACAGGCGGCCCTACGAGCAGTACTTC
J gene: TRBJ2-7
D gene: TRBD1
clone size: NA
V gene: TRBV5-5

CDR3 protein: CAGIWKRNEQFF
CDR3 DNA: TGTGCCGGGATCTGGAAGCGTAATGAGCAGTTCTTC
J gene: TRBJ2-1
D gene: NA
clone size: NA
V gene: TRBV30

CDR3 protein: CASSPRGDGAQYF
CDR3 DNA: TGTGCCAGCAGTCCCCGGGGGGACGGGGCCCAGTACTTC
J gene: TRBJ2-5
D gene: TRBD2
clone size: NA
V gene: TRBV6-6

CDR3 protein: CASSFKRQMAYGYTF
CDR3 DNA: TGTGCCAGCAGTTTCAAGCGACAGATGGCCTATGGCTACACCTTC
J gene: TRBJ1-2
D gene: NA
clone size: NA
V gene: TRBV27

CDR3 protein: CASSFPTSRDTQYF
CDR3 DNA: TGTGCCAGCAGTTTCCCGACTAGTCGTGATACGCAGTATTTT
J gene: TRBJ2-3
D gene: NA
clone size: NA
V gene: TRBV28

CDR3 protein: CASSSEGVGYNEQFF
CDR3 DNA: TGCGCCAGCAGCAGTGAGGGGGTGGGGTACAATGAGCAGTTCTTC
J gene: TRBJ2-1
D gene: NA
clone size: NA
V gene: TRBV4-3

CDR3 protein: CASSQPTTDTQYF
CDR3 DNA: TGTGCCAGCAGCCAGCCCACTACAGATACGCAGTATTTT
J gene: TRBJ2-3
D gene: NA
clone size: once
V gene: TRBV4-2

CDR3 protein: CASSPPGTANTGELFF
CDR3 DNA: TGTGCCAGCTCACCCCCCGGGACAGCGAACACCGGGGAGCTGTTTTTT
J gene: TRBJ2-2
D gene: TRBD1
clone size: few
V gene: TRBV18

CDR3 protein: CASSTSFPGYTEAFF
CDR3 DNA: TGTGCCAGCTCGACATCGTTCCCTGGGTACACTGAAGCTTTCTTT
J gene: TRBJ1-1
D gene: NA
clone size: NA
V gene: TRBV18

CDR3 protein: CASSQDGGGRTYNEQFF
CDR3 DNA: TGCGCCAGCAGCCAGGACGGTGGCGGGAGGACCTACAATGAGCAGTTCTTC
J gene: TRBJ2-1
D gene: TRBD2
clone size: NA
V gene: TRBV4-1

CDR3 protein: CASSLGTGYEQYF
CDR3 DNA: TGTGCCAGCAGCTTAGGGACGGGGTACGAGCAGTACTTC
J gene: TRBJ2-7
D gene: NA
clone size: NA
V gene: TRBV11-3

CDR3 protein: CASRPDRAYYTDTQYF
CDR3 DNA: TGTGCCAGCAGACCAGACAGGGCATACTACACAGATACGCAGTATTTT
J gene: TRBJ2-3
D gene: TRBD1
clone size: NA
V gene: TRBV27

CDR3 protein: CASSLTAGISSYEQYF
CDR3 DNA: TGTGCCAGCAGCCTAACCGCAGGCATATCCTCCTACGAGCAGTACTTC
J gene: TRBJ2-7
D gene: NA
clone size: NA
V gene: TRBV7-2

CDR3 protein: CASSYGRGRALSEAFF
CDR3 DNA: TGTGCCAGCAGTTATGGCAGGGGGCGAGCTCTCTCTGAAGCTTTCTTT
J gene: TRBJ1-1
D gene: TRBD1
clone size: NA
V gene: TRBV7-9

CDR3 protein: CASSLTVVRGDEQFF
CDR3 DNA: TGTGCCAGCAGCTTAACGGTCGTACGGGGTGATGAGCAGTTCTTC
J gene: TRBJ2-1
D gene: NA
clone size: NA
V gene: TRBV7-3

CDR3 protein: CASSASPTGNTF
CDR3 DNA: TGTGCCAGCAGCGCTTCGCCGACAGGAAACACCTTC
J gene: TRBJ1-2
D gene: NA
clone size: NA
V gene: TRBV5-6